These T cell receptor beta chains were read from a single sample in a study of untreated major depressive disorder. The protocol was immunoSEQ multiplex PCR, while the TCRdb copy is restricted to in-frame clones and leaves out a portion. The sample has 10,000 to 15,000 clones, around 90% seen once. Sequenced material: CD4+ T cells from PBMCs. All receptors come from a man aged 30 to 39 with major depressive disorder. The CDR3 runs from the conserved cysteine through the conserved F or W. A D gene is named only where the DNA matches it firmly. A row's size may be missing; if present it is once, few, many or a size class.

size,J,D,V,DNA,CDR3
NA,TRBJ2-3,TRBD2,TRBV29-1,TGCAGCGTTCCAACTAGCGGGGGGGCCACAGATACGCAGTATTTT,CSVPTSGGATDTQYF
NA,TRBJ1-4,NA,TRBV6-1,TGTGCCAGCAGTTTACAGGGAAAACTGTTTTTT,CASSLQGKLFF
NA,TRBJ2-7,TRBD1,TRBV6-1,TGTGCCAGCAGTGAATGGGACAGGGGCCACGAGCAGTACTTC,CASSEWDRGHEQYF
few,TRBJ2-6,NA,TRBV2,TGTGCCAGCAGCCAGGGGTTAGGGGCCAACGTCCTGACTTTC,CASSQGLGANVLTF
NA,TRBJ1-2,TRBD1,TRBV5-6,TGTGCCAGCAGCGAGCCTACAGGGGCCTATGGCTACACCTTC,CASSEPTGAYGYTF
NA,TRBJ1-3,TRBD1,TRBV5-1,TGCGCCAGCAGCGTGACAGGGAGTAGCGGAAACACCATATATTTT,CASSVTGSSGNTIYF
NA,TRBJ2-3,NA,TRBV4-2,TGTGCCAGCAGCCAAGGATCGGGGGCCGGGGGCGCAGATACGCAGTATTTT,CASSQGSGAGGADTQYF
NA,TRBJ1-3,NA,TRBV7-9,TGTGCCAGCACTCGGATAGGACAGCTCGGGGGAGGCTCTGGAAACACCATATATTTT,CASTRIGQLGGGSGNTIYF
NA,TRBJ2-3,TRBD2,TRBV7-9,TGTGCCAGCAGCAGGACTAGCGGCCCAGATACGCAGTATTTT,CASSRTSGPDTQYF
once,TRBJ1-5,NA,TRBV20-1,TGCAGTGCTAGTGGCAATCAGCCCCAGCATTTT,CSASGNQPQHF
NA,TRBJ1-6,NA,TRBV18,TGTGCCAGCTCACAGAGCTCCTATAATTCACCCCTCCACTTT,CASSQSSYNSPLHF
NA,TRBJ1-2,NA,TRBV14,TGTGCCAGCAGCAATACAGGGAGTGGCTACACCTTC,CASSNTGSGYTF
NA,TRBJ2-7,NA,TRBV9,TGTGCCAGCGCTCGGACCGACCGGACTATCGCGGAGCAGTACTTC,CASARTDRTIAEQYF
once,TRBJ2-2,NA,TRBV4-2,TGTGCCAGCAGCCAGGGGAACACCGGGGAGCTGTTTTTT,CASSQGNTGELFF
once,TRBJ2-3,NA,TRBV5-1,TGCGCCAGCAGCCGGGACTCTAGCACAGATACGCAGTATTTT,CASSRDSSTDTQYF
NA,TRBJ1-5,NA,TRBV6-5,TGTGCCAGCAGTCCCAGGGGAAAAGGCAATCAGCCCCAGCATTTT,CASSPRGKGNQPQHF
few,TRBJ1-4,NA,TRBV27,TGTGCCAGCAGTTTATGGGCAGGGAGGAATGAAAAACTGTTTTTT,CASSLWAGRNEKLFF
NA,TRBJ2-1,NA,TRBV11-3,TGTGCCAGCAGCTTATCACTTAACTACAATGAGCAGTTCTTC,CASSLSLNYNEQFF
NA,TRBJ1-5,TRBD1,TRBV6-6,TGTGCCAGCAGCCGACAGGGCGATAGCAATCAGCCCCAGCATTTT,CASSRQGDSNQPQHF
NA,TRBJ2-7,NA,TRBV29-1,TGCAGCGTCCTTAGCGGGACAGGCATACCCTACGAGCAGTACTTC,CSVLSGTGIPYEQYF
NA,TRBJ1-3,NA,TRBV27,TGTGCCAGCAGTTTAAGGGGAACCGGAAACACCATATATTTT,CASSLRGTGNTIYF
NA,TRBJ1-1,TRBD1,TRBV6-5,TGTGCCAGCAGACAACAGGGGAATTCGAACACTGAAGCTTTCTTT,CASRQQGNSNTEAFF